This T cell receptor beta chain came from a study of blood T cell repertoires in COVID-19. Study information: The United States, Italy and Spain were the sources of the acute and convalescent COVID-19 samples. The cDNA or gDNA used as material had been derived from T cells, B-cell-depleted T cells, or PBMCs.

Patients from Seattle were sampled longitudinally, starting during active infection. As processed by the authors: Estimates of nucleated cell counts were drawn from the amplification of reference gene primers. Sequencing was performed with immunoSEQ multiplex PCR; in TCRdb, only in-frame clones are kept and a portion is missing. The DNA was the basis for D and trimming; V, J and clone size are from that table. The repertoire has some 360,000 clones, over 85% of them found once; the top ten carry under 5%. Trimming shortened V by 0 bases and J by 0 bases, and 9 bases separated the two germline ends. Germline CDR1 and CDR2: SGDLS and YYNGEE. The CDR3 runs 16 residues.

The sample comprised peripheral blood. The TCR was taken from a woman aged 55-70 years with COVID-19, enrolled during active disease. The genes are TRBV9 and TRBJ1-4; D remains unclear. CDR3 in DNA: TGTGCCAGCAGCGTAGACCCAGGCGCAACTAATGAAAAACTGTTTTTT. This gives the protein CASSVDPGATNEKLFF.